This T cell receptor beta chain is from a study of response to subunit inactivated influenza vaccine. The study, taken as a whole, reports: There was a suggestion from the authors that each seasonal influenza vaccination recruits few new T cells.

The CDR3 totals 16 residues. CDR1 and CDR2 from the germline V gene are SGHVS and FQNEAQ. V shed 2 bases, J shed 2 bases, and the junction held 6 bases outside the gene matches. A single record per CDR3 protein comes from TCRdb applying MiXCR to the RT-PCR reads. Seen here are around 650,000 distinct CDR3 sequences, 15% to 18% observed once, and the top ten hold 11%. As regards this clonotype: Its antigen is as yet unknown.

V and J are TRBV7-8 and TRBJ2-5; TRBD2 aligns across 9 bases. This receptor was taken from a man in his fifties who received an inactivated influenza vaccine. Sequenced here: PBMCs from blood, sampled 11 to 12 days after vaccination. CDR3 sequence reads: CASSLQAGGLQETQYF. The CDR3 region has the DNA TGTGCCAGCAGCTTACAAGCGGGAGGACTTCAAGAGACCCAGTACTTC.